This TCR beta chain was sequenced for a study of shared clonotypes between healthy human individuals. The CDR3 totals 14 residues. Germline CDR1 ENHRY, CDR2 SYGVKD. V was clipped by 4 bases and J by 6 bases, with 12 bases between them. As concerns this clone: The antigen is unknown.

Findings of the study overall: Sample collection involved blood only; tissue repertoires are likely different.

An assay was performed, and its level was deep. Once extracted for a subset, genomic DNA was divided evenly among several immunoSEQ plates. Replicate PCRs were loaded with around 280 ng DNA from unsorted PBMC, about 30,000 T cell genomes. Data came from immunoSEQ multiplex PCR; TCRdb stores just in-frame clones and leaves some out. Of about 560,000 clones listed, roughly 79% are singletons. The sequence came from a woman aged 40-49 years in good health. Some clones in this sample may be carry-over from other donors' samples. Specimen: PBMCs. This chain links TRBV10-3 with TRBJ2-2; TRBD1 is a possible D gene (6 bases). CDR3 loop: CAISAGAGSGELFF. The CDR3 DNA sequence: TGTGCCATCAGTGCAGGGGCTGGGTCCGGGGAGCTGTTTTTT.